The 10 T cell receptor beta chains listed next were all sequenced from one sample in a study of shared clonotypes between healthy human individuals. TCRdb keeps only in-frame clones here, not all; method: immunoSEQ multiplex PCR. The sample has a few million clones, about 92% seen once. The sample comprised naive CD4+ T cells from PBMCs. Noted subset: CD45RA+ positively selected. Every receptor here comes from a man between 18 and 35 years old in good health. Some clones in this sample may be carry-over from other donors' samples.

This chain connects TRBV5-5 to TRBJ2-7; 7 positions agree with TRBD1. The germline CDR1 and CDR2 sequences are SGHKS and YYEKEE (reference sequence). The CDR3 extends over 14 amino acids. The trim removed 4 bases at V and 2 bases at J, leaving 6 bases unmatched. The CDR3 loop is CASSPAGTAYEQYF. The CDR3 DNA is TGTGCCAGCAGCCCGGCCGGGACAGCCTACGAGCAGTACTTC.

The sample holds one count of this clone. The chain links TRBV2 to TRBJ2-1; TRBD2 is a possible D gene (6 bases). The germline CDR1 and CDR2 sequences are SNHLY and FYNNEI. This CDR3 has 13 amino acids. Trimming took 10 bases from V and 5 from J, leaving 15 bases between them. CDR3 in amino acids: CATNRDSNNEQFF. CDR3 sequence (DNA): TGTGCCACCAACCGGGACTCAAACAATGAGCAGTTCTTC. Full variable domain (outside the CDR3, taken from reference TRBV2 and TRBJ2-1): EPEVTQTPSHQVTQMGQEVILRCVPISNHLYFYWYRQILGQKVEFLVSFYNNEISEKSEIFDDQFSVERPDGSNFTLKIRSTKLEDSAMYFCATNRDSNNEQFFGPGTRLTVL.

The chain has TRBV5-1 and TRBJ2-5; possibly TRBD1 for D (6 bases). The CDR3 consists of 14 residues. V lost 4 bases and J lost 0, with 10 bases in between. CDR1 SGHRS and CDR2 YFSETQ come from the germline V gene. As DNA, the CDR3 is TGCGCCAGCAGCGCGAGGGGGAACCAAGAGACCCAGTACTTC. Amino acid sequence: CASSARGNQETQYF. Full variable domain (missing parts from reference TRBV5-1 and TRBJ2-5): KAGVTQTPRYLIKTRGQQVTLSCSPISGHRSVSWYQQTPGQGLQFLFEYFSETQRNKGNFPGRFSGRQFSNSRSEMNVSTLELGDSALYLCASSARGNQETQYFGPGTRLLVL.

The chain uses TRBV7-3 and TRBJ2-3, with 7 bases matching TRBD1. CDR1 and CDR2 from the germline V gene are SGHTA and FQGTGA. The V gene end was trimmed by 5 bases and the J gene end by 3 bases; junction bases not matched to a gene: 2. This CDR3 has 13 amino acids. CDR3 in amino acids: CASSPGQTDTQYF. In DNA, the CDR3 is TGTGCCAGCAGCCCGGGACAGACAGATACGCAGTATTTT.

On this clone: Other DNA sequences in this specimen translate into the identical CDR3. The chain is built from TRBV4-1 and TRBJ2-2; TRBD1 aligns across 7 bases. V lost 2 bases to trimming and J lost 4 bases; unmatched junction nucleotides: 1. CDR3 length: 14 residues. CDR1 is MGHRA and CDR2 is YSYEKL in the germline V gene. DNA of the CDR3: TGCGCCAGCAGCCAACCAGGGGGCACCGGGGAGCTGTTTTTT. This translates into CASSQPGGTGELFF.

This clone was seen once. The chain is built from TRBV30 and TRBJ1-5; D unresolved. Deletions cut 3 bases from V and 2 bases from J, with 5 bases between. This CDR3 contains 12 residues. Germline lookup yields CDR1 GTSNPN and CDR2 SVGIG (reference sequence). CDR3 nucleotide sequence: TGTGCCTGGAGCTGGGGCAATCAGCCCCAGCATTTT. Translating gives CAWSWGNQPQHF.

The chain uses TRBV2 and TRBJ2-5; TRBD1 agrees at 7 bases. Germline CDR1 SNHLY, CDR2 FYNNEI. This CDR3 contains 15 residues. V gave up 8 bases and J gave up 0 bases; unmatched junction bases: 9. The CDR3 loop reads CASLFDRANQETQYF. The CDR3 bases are TGTGCCAGCCTGTTTGACAGGGCAAACCAAGAGACCCAGTACTTC.

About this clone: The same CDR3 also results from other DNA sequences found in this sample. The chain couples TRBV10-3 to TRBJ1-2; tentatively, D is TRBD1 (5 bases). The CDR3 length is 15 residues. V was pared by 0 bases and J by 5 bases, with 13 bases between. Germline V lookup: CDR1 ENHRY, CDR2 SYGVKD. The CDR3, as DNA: TGTGCCATCAGTGAGTCCCCCGGCCAGGGATATGGCTACACCTTC. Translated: CAISESPGQGYGYTF.

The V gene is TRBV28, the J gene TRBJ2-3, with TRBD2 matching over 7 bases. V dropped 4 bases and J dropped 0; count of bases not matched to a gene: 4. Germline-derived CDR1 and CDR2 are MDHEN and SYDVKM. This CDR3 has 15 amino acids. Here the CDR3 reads CASSSGGSSTDTQYF. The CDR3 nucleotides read TGTGCCAGCAGTTCGGGAGGCAGTAGCACAGATACGCAGTATTTT. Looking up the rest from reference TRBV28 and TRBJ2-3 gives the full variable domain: DVKVTQSSRYLVKRTGEKVFLECVQDMDHENMFWYRQDPGLGLRLIYFSYDVKMKEKGDIPEGYSVSREKKERFSLILESASTNQTSMYLCASSSGGSSTDTQYFGPGTRLTVL.

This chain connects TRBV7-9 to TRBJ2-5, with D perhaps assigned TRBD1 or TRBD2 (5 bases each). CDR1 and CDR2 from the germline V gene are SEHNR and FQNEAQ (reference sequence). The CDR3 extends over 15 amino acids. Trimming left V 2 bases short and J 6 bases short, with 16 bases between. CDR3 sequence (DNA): TGTGCCAGCAGCTTATATCGGGACCCCTTCCAGACCCAGTACTTC. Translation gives CASSLYRDPFQTQYF.